This T cell receptor (beta chain) originates from a study of blood T cells in healthy people across ages. The second PCR ran about 6 to 11 cycles with a sample-barcoded 5' primer and J-beta primers. One entry per CDR3 protein results from TCRdb running MiXCR on the 5' RACE reads. The data hold under 800,000 distinct CDR3 sequences, with 43% observed a single time. With V trimmed by 3 bases and J by 6 bases, 3 bases remained unmatched. Germline V gene data show CDR1 as MNHEY and CDR2 as SMNVEV (reference sequence). The length of the CDR3 is 13 residues. The sequencing input was blood. The sequence came from a woman aged 55-70 years in good health. The chain carries TRBV27 and TRBJ2-3; 7 bases map to TRBD2. CDR3 protein: CASSLGGVDTQYF. The CDR3 DNA is TGTGCCAGCAGTTTGGGGGGGGTGGATACGCAGTATTTT.